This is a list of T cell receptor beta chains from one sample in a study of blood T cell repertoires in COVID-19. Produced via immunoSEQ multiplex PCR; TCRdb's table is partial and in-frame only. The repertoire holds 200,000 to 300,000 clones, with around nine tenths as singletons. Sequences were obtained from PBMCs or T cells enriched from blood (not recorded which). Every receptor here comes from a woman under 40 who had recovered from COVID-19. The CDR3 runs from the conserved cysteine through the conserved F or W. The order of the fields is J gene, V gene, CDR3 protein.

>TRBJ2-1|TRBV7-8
CASSRNRKGLAFYNEQFF
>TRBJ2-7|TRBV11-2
CASSVGPGQHYEQYF
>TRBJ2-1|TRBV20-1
CSARDGRGQFF
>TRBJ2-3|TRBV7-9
CASSLGQGGTDTQYF
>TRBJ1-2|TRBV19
CASSPDRGSDGYTF
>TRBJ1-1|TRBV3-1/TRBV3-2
CASRGAETNTEAFF
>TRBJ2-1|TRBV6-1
CASSERQASSSGSSYNEQFF
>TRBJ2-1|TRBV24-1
CATSDPGRGSQFF
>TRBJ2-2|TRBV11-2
CASPKGAAGGTGELFF
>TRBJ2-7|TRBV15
CATSRDRGAYEQYF
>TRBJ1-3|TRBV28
CASSLLDRGQGNTIYF
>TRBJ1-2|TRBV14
CASSQLLGANYGYTF
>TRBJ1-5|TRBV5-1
CASSLGSGGQPQHF
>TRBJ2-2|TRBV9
CASSVGSVANTGELFF
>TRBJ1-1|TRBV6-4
CASSDSFGREAFF